The present T cell receptor beta chain was sequenced within a study of T-cell reconstitution after alpha-beta-depleted transplantation in children. This clonotype was observed at least ten times. Its antigen is still unknown. Regarding the study as a whole: Expanded clones from the graft, numbering several hundred, reportedly supplied alpha-beta T cells about two months after transplant. For some patients, TCRbeta diversity was high at day 60 because of recipient T cells and thymic progenitors that survived. The authors attributed T-cell counts and diversity one year after transplant mostly to newly produced T cells.

The germline V and J ends were trimmed by 6 bases and 8 bases, with 13 bases remaining between them. The CDR3 is made up of 11 amino acids. Germline values: CDR1 DFQATT, CDR2 SNEGSKA (reference sequence). Unique molecular identifiers were used in preparing the TCRbeta library. TCRdb called the PCR reads again in MiXCR, with one record for every CDR3 protein. This table has hundreds of thousands of distinct CDR3 sequences, under 15% appearing once. The sample consisted of PBMCs, taken before TCRalphabeta/CD19-depleted stem cell transplant. This chain links TRBV20-1 with TRBJ1-2, with D tentatively TRBD1 (5 bases). The TCR was taken from a girl aged 2 to 9 with congenital amegakaryocytic thrombocytopenia, due to receive a stem cell transplant. This CDR3 is CSATGSLGYTF. The DNA of the CDR3 is TGCAGTGCCACAGGATCTCTCGGCTACACCTTC.